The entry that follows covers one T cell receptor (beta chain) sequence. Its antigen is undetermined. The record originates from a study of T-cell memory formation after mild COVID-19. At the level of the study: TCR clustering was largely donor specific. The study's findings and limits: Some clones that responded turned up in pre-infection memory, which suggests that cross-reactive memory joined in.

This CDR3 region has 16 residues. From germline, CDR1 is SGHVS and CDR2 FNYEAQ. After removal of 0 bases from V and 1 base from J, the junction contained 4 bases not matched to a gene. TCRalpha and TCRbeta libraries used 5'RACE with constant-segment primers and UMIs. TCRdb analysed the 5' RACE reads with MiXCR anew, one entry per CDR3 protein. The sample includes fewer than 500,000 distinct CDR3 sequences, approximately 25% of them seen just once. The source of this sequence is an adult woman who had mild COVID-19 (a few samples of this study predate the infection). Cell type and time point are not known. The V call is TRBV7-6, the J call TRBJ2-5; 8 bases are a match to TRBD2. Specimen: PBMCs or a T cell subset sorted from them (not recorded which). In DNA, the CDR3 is TGTGCCAGCAGCTTAGCCGGGGGGGCCACCCAAGAGACCCAGTACTTC. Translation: CASSLAGGATQETQYF.